These 7 T cell receptor beta chains were all obtained from the same sample, sequenced in a study of T cell changes during pregnancy in multiple sclerosis. Profiling relied on immunoSEQ multiplex PCR, and the TCRdb table lists in-frame clones only, not all of them. The sample contains about 41,000 clones, around 90% of which appear only once. This specimen was CD8+ T cells from peripheral blood mononuclear cells, taken in the first trimester of pregnancy. The source is a female donor with multiple sclerosis, enrolled in a pregnancy study.

The J gene is TRBJ2-1, the V gene TRBV14, with D tentatively TRBD1 (6 bases). The V gene's germline CDR1 is SGHDN and CDR2 FVKESK. This CDR3 comprises 17 residues. Trimming cost V 4 bases and J 0 bases, with 16 bases left between them. CDR3 DNA: TGTGCCAGCAGCCTAGGGCGGCAGGGGAGCTCCTACAATGAGCAGTTCTTC. The encoded protein is CASSLGRQGSSYNEQFF.

The chain uses TRBV27 and TRBJ2-1; the match to TRBD2 covers 8 bases. The CDR3 spans 14 residues. With 2 bases clipped from V and 6 bases from J, the junction kept 3 bases outside the gene matches. The germline V gene has CDR1 MNHEY and CDR2 SMNVEV (reference sequence). CDR3 protein: CASSLAGLGNEQFF. As DNA, the CDR3 is TGTGCCAGCAGTTTAGCGGGACTAGGCAATGAGCAGTTCTTC.

The chain employs TRBV7-9 and TRBJ2-3; 7 nucleotides agree with TRBD1. The V gene's germline CDR1 is SEHNR and CDR2 FQNEAQ (reference sequence). This CDR3 region has 15 residues. With V trimmed by 4 bases and J by 0 bases, 4 bases remained unmatched. The CDR3 loop is CASSSGQYSTDTQYF. CDR3 bases: TGTGCCAGCAGCTCGGGACAGTATAGCACAGATACGCAGTATTTT.

The chain couples TRBV30 to TRBJ2-1, with D possibly being TRBD2 (5 bases). Germline assignment: CDR1 GTSNPN and CDR2 SVGIG (reference sequence). The CDR3 totals 13 residues. Trimming shortened V by 5 bases and J by 5 bases, and 13 bases separated the two germline ends. CDR3 loop: CAWALGSHNEQFF. As DNA, the CDR3 is TGTGCCTGGGCACTGGGGAGTCACAATGAGCAGTTCTTC.

This sequence joins TRBV19 and TRBJ2-7; D not certain. CDR3 length equals 14 residues. The V gene lost 5 bases and the J gene lost 3 bases, with 14 bases spanning the gap. The germline V gene has CDR1 LNHDA and CDR2 SQIVND (reference sequence). The CDR3 loop reads CASSFNGQIYEQYF. The CDR3 region has the DNA TGTGCCAGTAGTTTTAATGGGCAGATCTACGAGCAGTACTTC.

V gene TRBV12-5 combines with J gene TRBJ1-1; D uncertain. Germline CDR1 LGHNT, CDR2 FRNRAP. The CDR3 runs 12 residues. V lost 5 bases and J 4 bases, leaving 8 bases between the germline ends. CDR3 residues: CASGVPLTEAFF. The DNA of the CDR3 is TGTGCTAGTGGTGTACCACTCACTGAAGCTTTCTTT.

The V and J genes are TRBV28 and TRBJ2-3; 9 positions agree with TRBD1. Germline V CDR1 and CDR2: MDHEN, SYDVKM. This CDR3 region has 19 residues. Losses at the gene ends were 6 bases for V and 5 bases for J; bases not matched to a gene: 21. The CDR3 sequence is CASRSNTWTGEVGKDTQYF. CDR3 nucleotides: TGTGCCAGCAGGTCAAACACGTGGACAGGGGAAGTCGGTAAAGATACGCAGTATTTT.